These 9 T cell receptor beta chains were all obtained from the same sample, sequenced in a study of T cell responses to AZD1222 COVID-19 vaccine. Profiling relied on immunoSEQ multiplex PCR, and the TCRdb table lists in-frame clones only, not all of them. Seen here are 150,000 or so clones, about 90% observed once, and the top ten hold about 1.9%. Sequenced material: peripheral blood, taken on day 0 of AZD1222 vaccination. The receptors originated from an adult in good health.

This sequence joins TRBV15 and TRBJ2-5; maybe TRBD1 (5 bases). Germline loops: CDR1 LNHNV, CDR2 YYDKDF (reference sequence). The V gene lost 0 bases and the J gene lost 5 bases, with 10 bases spanning the gap. There are 14 residues in the CDR3. The CDR3 protein is CATSRDPGQETQYF. The CDR3, as DNA: TGTGCCACCAGCAGAGATCCAGGGCAGGAGACCCAGTACTTC.

The V call is TRBV7-2, the J call TRBJ2-7, with TRBD2 matching over 12 bases. Germline CDR1 SGHTA, CDR2 FQGNSA. The CDR3 length is 17 residues. Trimming removed 4 bases from V and 6 bases from J; junction bases left unmatched: 13. CDR3 bases: TGTGCCAGCAGCTCCAGCCGCCTAGCGGGGGGGCCACGCGAGCAGTACTTC. This sequence encodes CASSSSRLAGGPREQYF.

CDR3 region: CASSTSDRDGYTF. In nucleotides, the CDR3 is TGTGCCAGTAGTACCTCAGACAGGGACGGCTACACCTTC. The gene calls are TRBV19 and TRBJ1-2, with 7 bases aligning to TRBD1. Unmatched junction bases numbered 7, after V lost 4 bases and J lost 8 bases. Germline V gives CDR1 LNHDA, CDR2 SQIVND (reference sequence). The CDR3 contains 13 residues.

The chain is built from TRBV5-6 and TRBJ1-1; a weak D match, TRBD1 (5 bases). The CDR3 is 12 residues long. Trimming shortened V by 8 bases and J by 11 bases, and 19 bases separated the two germline ends. Looked up from germline, CDR1 is SGHDT and CDR2 is YYEEEE. The CDR3 loop is CASGRDSPGAFF. In nucleotides, the CDR3 is TGTGCCAGTGGCCGGGACTCACCGGGGGCTTTCTTT.

This clone was found a few times. The chain links TRBV5-4 to TRBJ2-5; the D is unclear. V gave up 4 bases and J gave up 2 bases, with 3 bases separating them. This CDR3 contains 11 residues. Germline lookup yields CDR1 SGHNT and CDR2 YYREEE (reference sequence). The CDR3 region has the DNA TGTGCCAGCAGCCAGCAAGAGACCCAGTACTTC. Translation gives CASSQQETQYF.

J is TRBJ1-3 and V is TRBV9; 7 bases are a match to TRBD1. The CDR3 contains 15 residues. Germline CDR1 reads SGDLS; CDR2 reads YYNGEE. V was clipped by 4 bases and J by 4 bases; unmatched bases: 8. CDR3 nucleotide sequence: TGTGCCAGCAGCATTACAGGGGAGTACGGAAACACCATATATTTT. Amino acid sequence: CASSITGEYGNTIYF.

The chain links TRBV6-5 to TRBJ2-7; 11 bases align to TRBD1. V was pared by 6 bases and J by 5 bases, with 6 bases of the junction left unmatched. Per the germline V gene, CDR1 is MNHEY and CDR2 is SVGAGI. The CDR3 contains 14 residues. CDR3 sequence (DNA): TGTGCCAGCAGCCGGGGACAGGGGGTGCACGAGCAGTACTTC. As protein: CASSRGQGVHEQYF.

This clone has only a few counts. The chain carries TRBV2 and TRBJ2-5; D not resolved. The CDR3 runs 15 residues. Germline loops: CDR1 SNHLY, CDR2 FYNNEI. Trimming cost V 3 bases and J 2 bases, with 13 bases left between them. The DNA for the CDR3 is TGTGCCAGCAGTGAGTCTGGGATACGTCAAGAGACCCAGTACTTC. Amino acid sequence: CASSESGIRQETQYF.

The chain recombines TRBV7-2 with TRBJ2-5, with 8 bases fitting TRBD2. Germline V gene lookup returns CDR1 SGHTA and CDR2 FQGNSA. The CDR3 is made up of 14 amino acids. With 5 bases clipped from V and 4 bases from J, the junction kept 6 bases outside the gene matches. In DNA form, the CDR3 reads TGTGCCAGCAGCCCGAGCGGGGGAGGAGAGACCCAGTACTTC. This codes for CASSPSGGGETQYF.